Listed below are T cell receptor beta chains from one sample, sequenced in a study of blood T cell repertoires in COVID-19. The method was immunoSEQ multiplex PCR; TCRdb's version includes in-frame clones alone and lacks a portion of them. The table shows roughly 250,000 clones, with 70% to 85% occurring only once. Specimen: peripheral blood. These receptors came from a human donor with COVID-19, enrolled during active disease. The donor label of this sample is uncertain. CDR3s include the opening cysteine and the closing phenylalanine or tryptophan. Expanded clones get a size class; other rows say once, few or many, or leave the size out.

J gene: TRBJ2-1; V gene: TRBV9; clone size: .; CDR3 protein: CASSILTSGIFNEQFF
J gene: TRBJ2-3; V gene: TRBV9; clone size: few; CDR3 protein: CASSARTDTQYF
J gene: TRBJ2-1; V gene: TRBV21-1; clone size: once; CDR3 protein: CASSPHRPLAESSYNEQFF
J gene: TRBJ1-1; V gene: TRBV30; clone size: few; CDR3 protein: CAWKSGVRHLNTEAFF
J gene: TRBJ2-6; V gene: TRBV12-5; clone size: .; CDR3 protein: CASGLVLDRFHSGANVLTF
J gene: TRBJ2-2; V gene: TRBV27; clone size: .; CDR3 protein: CASSGIMGHLTNTGELFF
J gene: TRBJ2-7; V gene: TRBV7-9; clone size: .; CDR3 protein: CASSLVSGATYEQYF
J gene: TRBJ1-1; V gene: TRBV28; clone size: .; CDR3 protein: CASSLVQGRHTEAFF
J gene: TRBJ1-1; V gene: TRBV7-2; clone size: .; CDR3 protein: CASSYYSGDTEAFF
J gene: TRBJ1-2; V gene: TRBV28; clone size: .; CDR3 protein: CASSSGTGRTNYGYTF
J gene: TRBJ1-2; V gene: TRBV5-4; clone size: .; CDR3 protein: CASSPGGALSYGYTF
J gene: TRBJ2-2; V gene: TRBV7-3; clone size: few; CDR3 protein: CASSRDTGETGELFF
J gene: TRBJ1-5; V gene: TRBV27; clone size: .; CDR3 protein: CASSLGWTGFNQPQHF
J gene: TRBJ1-2; V gene: TRBV19; clone size: .; CDR3 protein: CATTPDRVNYGYTF
J gene: TRBJ2-3; V gene: TRBV28; clone size: .; CDR3 protein: CASSSLAGGPMNTQYF
J gene: TRBJ2-7; V gene: TRBV6-6; clone size: .; CDR3 protein: CASSYGGTSYEQYF
J gene: TRBJ2-1; V gene: TRBV29-1; clone size: .; CDR3 protein: CSVEGEGTAYNEQFF
J gene: TRBJ1-1; V gene: TRBV28; clone size: .; CDR3 protein: CASSSGQRNTEAFF
J gene: TRBJ2-1; V gene: TRBV29-1; clone size: .; CDR3 protein: CSVEEGPTSGFKNEQFF
J gene: TRBJ2-5; V gene: TRBV11-2; clone size: .; CDR3 protein: CASSLVIQGTQYF
J gene: TRBJ2-7; V gene: TRBV7-9; clone size: .; CDR3 protein: CASSFLANYEQYF
J gene: TRBJ1-2; V gene: TRBV27; clone size: .; CDR3 protein: CASRDGRGLFYGYTF
J gene: TRBJ2-5; V gene: TRBV5-4; clone size: .; CDR3 protein: CASSPDRGSGRKETQYF
J gene: TRBJ1-3; V gene: TRBV28; clone size: .; CDR3 protein: CASSSVPPSGNTIYF
J gene: TRBJ1-1; V gene: TRBV12-5; clone size: .; CDR3 protein: CASGLVRGFDAFF
J gene: TRBJ1-5; V gene: TRBV28; clone size: .; CDR3 protein: CASSLQLANQPQHF
J gene: TRBJ1-5; V gene: TRBV2; clone size: .; CDR3 protein: CASSEDTSNQPQHF
J gene: TRBJ2-3; V gene: TRBV5-1; clone size: .; CDR3 protein: CASSLGVGTDTQYF
J gene: TRBJ1-2; V gene: TRBV6-4; clone size: .; CDR3 protein: CASSDTGSRGGYTF